A single sample is the source of the 20 T cell receptor beta chains below, sequenced in a study of CD8 T cells in Susac syndrome. Random hexamers served to reverse transcribe roughly 0.45 to 1 ug RNA. One entry per CDR3 protein results from TCRdb running MiXCR on the immunoSEQ multiplex PCR reads. The data contain about 180,000 distinct CDR3 sequences, 85% to 95% of them singletons. The sample taken for sequencing was CD8+ T cells from PBMCs. The receptors were gathered from a human donor with multiple sclerosis.

The chain has TRBV9 and TRBJ1-5; no clear D gene. V lost 0 bases, J lost 5 bases, and 6 bases lay in between. The CDR3 totals 13 residues. Per the germline V gene, CDR1 is SGDLS and CDR2 is YYNGEE. The CDR3: CASSVAADQPQHF. In DNA, the CDR3 is TGTGCCAGCAGCGTAGCGGCCGATCAGCCCCAGCATTTT.

The rearrangement uses TRBV11-2 and TRBJ2-3, with D possibly matching TRBD2 (5 bases). The CDR3 extends over 17 amino acids. The V end lost 5 bases, the J end lost 2 bases, and 20 bases lay between the germline ends. Germline CDR1 is SGHAT and CDR2 is FQNNGV. The CDR3 sequence: CASSSGPRLGITDTQYF. Here the CDR3 DNA reads TGTGCCAGCAGCAGCGGACCGAGATTGGGAATCACAGATACGCAGTATTTT.

This chain connects TRBV20-1 to TRBJ2-7; D not resolved. The CDR3 totals 12 residues. The V and J ends lost 3 bases and 3 bases respectively, with 9 bases between them. Germline V CDR1 and CDR2: DFQATT, SNEGSKA (reference sequence). As DNA, the CDR3 is TGCAGTGCTAGCATCAACGACTACGAGCAGTACTTC. Protein: CSASINDYEQYF.

The V gene is TRBV12-3 or TRBV12-4, the J gene TRBJ1-5, with unresolved D. CDR3 length: 12 residues. The V gene lost 5 bases and the J gene lost 5 bases, with 7 bases spanning the gap. CDR3 sequence reads: CASSPPHQPQHF. The CDR3 region has the DNA TGTGCCAGCAGTCCACCCCATCAGCCCCAGCATTTT.

The chain combines TRBV2 with TRBJ2-5, with TRBD2 identical over 7 bases. This CDR3 is 16 amino acids long. The germline V gene has CDR1 SNHLY and CDR2 FYNNEI. The ends lost 0 bases at V and 4 bases at J; junction bases unmatched: 8. CDR3 sequence (DNA): TGTGCCAGCAGTGAAGCGCCAGCGGGGCGGGGAGAGACCCAGTACTTC. This translates into CASSEAPAGRGETQYF.

CDR3 coding DNA: TGTGCCAGCAGTTTCGGGGGGCGCACCCAGCCCCAGCATTTT. Protein product: CASSFGGRTQPQHF. V is TRBV12-3 or TRBV12-4 and J is TRBJ1-5; D is perhaps TRBD1 (6 bases). This CDR3 has 14 residues. Trimming removed 3 bases at V and 7 bases at J, with 13 bases between.

J is TRBJ2-5 and V is TRBV20-1, with D possibly being TRBD2 (5 bases). The CDR3 consists of 15 residues. The germline V gene encodes CDR1 DFQATT and CDR2 SNEGSKA (reference sequence). V was trimmed by 0 bases and J by 5 bases, leaving 16 bases between them. CDR3 nucleotide sequence: TGCAGTGCTAGAGATCTTGCGGGCGGCTGGGAGACCCAGTACTTC. This sequence encodes CSARDLAGGWETQYF.

This clonotype was counted a single time. This chain links TRBV12-3 or TRBV12-4 with TRBJ2-1; D is undetermined. V was pared by 0 bases and J by 6 bases, with 6 bases between. This CDR3 comprises 13 residues. The CDR3 DNA reads as TGTGCCAGCAGTTTAGCCTCACCCAATGAGCAGTTCTTC. This gives the protein CASSLASPNEQFF.

This clonotype has just one count. The chain is built from TRBV9 and TRBJ1-4, with D uncertain. CDR3 length: 13 residues. V was pared by 4 bases and J by 8 bases, with 12 bases between. Germline loops: CDR1 SGDLS, CDR2 YYNGEE. CDR3 in DNA: TGTGCCAGCAGCACTAACAGCGGGGAAAAACTGTTTTTT. Translation: CASSTNSGEKLFF. The variable domain in full, completed from reference TRBV9 and TRBJ1-4, reads DSGVTQTPKHLITATGQRVTLRCSPRSGDLSVYWYQQSLDQGLQFLIQYYNGEERAKGNILERFSAQQFPDLHSELNLSSLELGDSALYFCASSTNSGEKLFFGSGTQLSVL.

V usage is TRBV29-1 and J usage is TRBJ2-1; D possibly corresponds to TRBD2 (6 bases). The germline CDR1 and CDR2 sequences are SQVTM and ANQGSEA. Trimming took off 1 base at V and 8 bases at J, with 18 bases between the two ends. The CDR3 runs 15 residues. Here the CDR3 reads CSVEGWRGLNYEQFF. Here the CDR3 DNA reads TGCAGCGTTGAAGGGTGGCGGGGTTTGAACTATGAGCAGTTCTTC.

V is TRBV27 and J is TRBJ1-2; D remains ambiguous. Trimming removed 3 bases at V and 4 bases at J, with 15 bases between. Looked up from germline, CDR1 is MNHEY and CDR2 is SMNVEV (reference sequence). The CDR3 has 15 amino acids. CDR3 loop: CASSFGSQDIYGYTF. CDR3 DNA sequence: TGTGCCAGCAGTTTCGGCTCCCAGGATATCTATGGCTACACCTTC.

The chain has TRBV28 and TRBJ2-7; D is possibly TRBD2 (5 bases). The germline V gene encodes CDR1 MDHEN and CDR2 SYDVKM. V lost 8 bases and J lost 10, with 12 bases in between. The CDR3 is 10 amino acids. The CDR3 sequence: CASGERVQYF. CDR3 in DNA: TGTGCCAGCGGGGAGAGGGTTCAGTACTTC.

The V gene is TRBV20-1, the J gene TRBJ1-4, with D possibly being TRBD1 (5 bases). Germline CDR1 DFQATT, CDR2 SNEGSKA (reference sequence). The CDR3 consists of 14 residues. V gave up 6 bases and J gave up 8 bases, with 19 bases separating them. CDR3 nucleotides: TGCAGTGCCTATTCCGGGGGTAGTAGAGAAAAACTGTTTTTT. It codes for CSAYSGGSREKLFF.

The chain combines TRBV30 with TRBJ2-7; possibly TRBD2 for D (5 bases). CDR1 is GTSNPN, CDR2 SVGIG, per germline (reference sequence). CDR3 size: 14 residues. Trimming removed 3 bases at V and 3 bases at J, with 15 bases between. The CDR3 DNA is TGTGCCTGGAGCCGAACCAAGGAGGTCTACGAGCAGTACTTC. Translated: CAWSRTKEVYEQYF.

The V and J genes are TRBV27 and TRBJ2-7, with 9 positions matching TRBD1. Trimming took 3 bases from V and 6 from J; bases not matched to a gene: 3. Germline CDR1 reads MNHEY; CDR2 reads SMNVEV (reference sequence). CDR3 size: 13 residues. The CDR3: CASSLATGGEQYF. Here the CDR3 DNA reads TGTGCCAGCAGTTTGGCGACAGGGGGCGAGCAGTACTTC.

This clonotype was counted once. The chain joins TRBV20-1 to TRBJ1-5; D not certain. Germline CDR1 is DFQATT and CDR2 is SNEGSKA (reference sequence). V was shortened by 3 bases and J by 4 bases, with 13 bases between the two germline ends. This CDR3 is 14 amino acids long. The CDR3 spells CSARTPTLNQPQHF. The CDR3 coding sequence is TGCAGTGCTAGGACACCAACCCTTAATCAGCCCCAGCATTTT.

V gene TRBV12-3 or TRBV12-4 combines with J gene TRBJ1-1; a weak D match, TRBD1 (6 bases). The V gene lost 2 bases and the J gene lost 3 bases, with 13 bases spanning the gap. The CDR3 has 15 amino acids. Here the CDR3 DNA reads TGTGCCAGCAGTTTACTACAGGGTGGTGACACTGAAGCTTTCTTT. Protein: CASSLLQGGDTEAFF.

The sample holds one count of this clonotype. The rearrangement joins TRBV3-1 to TRBJ1-5; D might be TRBD1 (5 bases). The CDR3 is made up of 15 amino acids. Trimming removed 0 bases from V and 3 bases from J, with 9 bases in between. Germline V gene data show CDR1 as LGHDT and CDR2 as YNNKEL (reference sequence). CDR3 residues: CASSQDRGYNQPQHF. In nucleotides, the CDR3 is TGTGCCAGCAGCCAAGATAGGGGCTACAATCAGCCCCAGCATTTT.

This rearrangement joins TRBV2 to TRBJ2-2; no definite D call. The germline gives CDR1 SNHLY, CDR2 FYNNEI. V lost 10 bases and J lost 2, with 11 bases in between. This CDR3 is 13 amino acids long. CDR3 sequence reads: CATLHENTGELFF. In nucleotides, the CDR3 is TGTGCCACCTTACACGAAAACACCGGGGAGCTGTTTTTT.

The chain carries TRBV29-1 and TRBJ2-7, with D hard to call. The ends were cut back, 5 bases at V and 3 bases at J, with 11 bases in the middle. This CDR3 region has 12 residues. From germline, CDR1 is SQVTM and CDR2 ANQGSEA. The DNA of the CDR3 is TGCAGCGTTCTCGGCCCTAACTACGAGCAGTACTTC. Translating gives CSVLGPNYEQYF.